Listed below are T cell receptor beta chains from one sample, sequenced in a study of circulating and synovial CD4+ cells in juvenile arthritis. Assay used: immunoSEQ multiplex PCR; TCRdb lists only in-frame clones, some missing. The sample consists of about 32,000 clones, just under 95% of them appearing once. The specimen sequenced was CD4+ T cells from blood. Receptors originate from a human donor with juvenile idiopathic arthritis. CDR3s include the opening cysteine and the closing phenylalanine or tryptophan. The D gene is left open where the match is weak. The listing skips clone size in some rows; elsewhere it reads once, few, many or a size class.

size: .
D: .
V: TRBV25-1
J: TRBJ2-7
CDR3: CASSEGPYEQYF
DNA: TGTGCCAGCAGTGAAGGCCCCTACGAGCAGTACTTC

size: .
D: .
V: TRBV6-6
J: TRBJ1-1
CDR3: CASSEYPTGGTEAFF
DNA: TGTGCCAGCAGCGAATACCCCACGGGGGGCACTGAAGCTTTCTTT

size: .
D: .
V: TRBV28
J: TRBJ1-3
CDR3: CASSLWVAGLYRSSGNTIYF
DNA: TGTGCCAGCAGTTTATGGGTCGCGGGTCTTTATCGAAGCTCTGGAAACACCATATATTTT

size: .
D: .
V: TRBV30
J: TRBJ1-3
CDR3: CAWSGSSGNTIYF
DNA: TGTGCCTGGAGTGGGAGCTCTGGAAACACCATATATTTT

size: .
D: .
V: TRBV30
J: TRBJ1-2
CDR3: CAWSATRPHQANYGYTF
DNA: TGTGCCTGGAGTGCGACTCGCCCACATCAAGCTAACTATGGCTACACCTTC

size: .
D: .
V: TRBV6-6
J: TRBJ2-3
CDR3: CASTPDSNTDTQYF
DNA: TGTGCCAGCACCCCGGACTCGAACACAGATACGCAGTATTTT

size: .
D: .
V: TRBV11-3
J: TRBJ2-7
CDR3: CASSATSTGYYEQYF
DNA: TGTGCCAGCAGCGCAACAAGTACAGGTTACTACGAGCAGTACTTC

size: .
D: TRBD2
V: TRBV19
J: TRBJ2-3
CDR3: CASSIAGTSGSGGTQYF
DNA: TGTGCCAGTAGTATAGCCGGCACTAGCGGGAGCGGGGGTACGCAGTATTTT

size: .
D: TRBD2
V: TRBV9
J: TRBJ2-7
CDR3: CASSLKTSGSSYEQYF
DNA: TGTGCCAGCAGCCTTAAGACTAGCGGGAGCTCCTACGAGCAGTACTTC

size: few
D: TRBD1
V: TRBV19
J: TRBJ1-6
CDR3: CASSMGTANNSPLHF
DNA: TGTGCCAGTAGTATGGGGACAGCTAATAATTCCCCCCTCCACTTT

size: few
D: .
V: TRBV5-6
J: TRBJ1-1
CDR3: CASSNGGLNTEAFF
DNA: TGTGCCAGCAGCAACGGGGGTCTGAACACTGAAGCTTTCTTT

size: once
D: TRBD2
V: TRBV9
J: TRBJ2-3
CDR3: CASSPAGTSVSTDTQYF
DNA: TGTGCCAGCAGCCCAGCCGGGACTAGCGTCAGCACAGATACGCAGTATTTT

size: .
D: TRBD2
V: TRBV5-1
J: TRBJ2-1
CDR3: CASRTHAGLAAPNEQFF
DNA: TGCGCCAGCCGAACGCACGCCGGACTAGCGGCCCCCAATGAGCAGTTCTTC

size: .
D: TRBD1
V: TRBV30
J: TRBJ2-1
CDR3: CAWRRTGINEQFF
DNA: TGTGCCTGGAGGCGGACAGGGATCAATGAGCAGTTCTTC

size: few
D: .
V: TRBV7-3
J: TRBJ2-2
CDR3: CASSLIPWAGELFF
DNA: TGTGCCAGCAGCTTAATTCCATGGGCGGGGGAGCTGTTTTTT

size: .
D: TRBD2
V: TRBV18
J: TRBJ2-7
CDR3: CASSPIGLAGSYEQYF
DNA: TGTGCCAGCTCACCAATCGGACTAGCGGGATCCTACGAGCAGTACTTC

size: .
D: TRBD1
V: TRBV7-2
J: TRBJ2-5
CDR3: CASTKGQGQETQYF
DNA: TGTGCCAGCACCAAAGGACAGGGGCAAGAGACCCAGTACTTC

size: once
D: TRBD2
V: TRBV7-3
J: TRBJ2-1
CDR3: CASSAQRLAGGLSLNYNEQFF
DNA: TGTGCCAGCAGCGCACAAAGACTAGCGGGAGGCCTCAGTCTTAACTACAATGAGCAGTTCTTC

size: .
D: .
V: TRBV18
J: TRBJ2-3
CDR3: CASSPGQGLTDTQYF
DNA: TGTGCCAGCTCACCGGGACAAGGGCTCACAGATACGCAGTATTTT

size: .
D: TRBD1
V: TRBV5-5
J: TRBJ2-7
CDR3: CASSQPTRTGGSRYYEQYF
DNA: TGTGCCAGCAGCCAGCCTACCCGGACAGGGGGCTCACGCTACTACGAGCAGTACTTC

size: .
D: TRBD2
V: TRBV19
J: TRBJ2-3
CDR3: CASSIAVAGGDTQYF
DNA: TGTGCCAGTAGTATAGCGGTAGCGGGAGGAGATACGCAGTATTTT

size: once
D: .
V: TRBV11-3
J: TRBJ2-5
CDR3: CASSLGLPPETQYF
DNA: TGTGCCAGCAGCTTAGGGCTGCCGCCCGAGACCCAGTACTTC

size: .
D: .
V: TRBV5-1
J: TRBJ1-1
CDR3: CASSLSGETEAFF
DNA: TGCGCCAGCAGCTTGTCAGGGGAGACTGAAGCTTTCTTT

size: .
D: .
V: TRBV4-1
J: TRBJ2-2
CDR3: CASSQGPLRMTGELFF
DNA: TGCGCCAGCAGCCAAGGACCCCTCAGGATGACCGGGGAGCTGTTTTTT

size: .
D: .
V: TRBV19
J: TRBJ2-1
CDR3: CASKAFDGPSTYNEQFF
DNA: TGTGCCAGTAAAGCGTTTGACGGCCCGTCCACCTACAATGAGCAGTTCTTC

size: .
D: .
V: TRBV27
J: TRBJ2-2
CDR3: CASSTRLVVSSVTGELFF
DNA: TGTGCCAGCAGTACACGACTAGTTGTATCCAGTGTGACCGGGGAGCTGTTTTTT

size: .
D: .
V: TRBV7-2
J: TRBJ2-1
CDR3: CASSPEGVSYNEQFF
DNA: TGTGCCAGCAGCCCTGAGGGGGTTTCCTACAATGAGCAGTTCTTC

size: once
D: TRBD1
V: TRBV7-2
J: TRBJ1-1
CDR3: CASSLRGQYTEAFF
DNA: TGTGCCAGCAGCTTGAGGGGGCAATACACTGAAGCTTTCTTT

size: once
D: .
V: TRBV9
J: TRBJ2-7
CDR3: CASSRSRDTRSYEQYF
DNA: TGTGCCAGCAGCCGGAGCCGGGACACTCGTTCCTACGAGCAGTACTTC

size: .
D: TRBD1
V: TRBV6-6
J: TRBJ2-7
CDR3: CASSYPGQSYEQYF
DNA: TGTGCCAGCAGTTACCCGGGACAGTCCTACGAGCAGTACTTC

size: once
D: .
V: TRBV15
J: TRBJ2-7
CDR3: CATSRETSGSTQTYEQYF
DNA: TGTGCCACCAGCAGAGAAACCAGCGGGTCTACCCAGACCTACGAGCAGTACTTC

size: .
D: TRBD2
V: TRBV2
J: TRBJ2-5
CDR3: CASKTSGSVVETQYF
DNA: TGTGCCAGCAAGACTAGCGGGAGCGTTGTAGAGACCCAGTACTTC

size: .
D: TRBD1
V: TRBV28
J: TRBJ2-5
CDR3: CASIKAWTGTGVGEQYF
DNA: TGTGCCAGCATCAAAGCTTGGACAGGGACGGGGGTAGGGGAGCAGTACTTC

size: .
D: .
V: TRBV7-2
J: TRBJ2-7
CDR3: CASSPGGRAYEQYF
DNA: TGTGCCAGCAGCCCTGGCGGCCGAGCTTACGAGCAGTACTTC

size: once
D: TRBD2
V: TRBV18
J: TRBJ2-1
CDR3: CASSPQALAGANEQFF
DNA: TGTGCCAGCTCCCCTCAGGCGCTAGCGGGAGCTAATGAGCAGTTCTTC

size: .
D: TRBD1
V: TRBV6-1
J: TRBJ2-1
CDR3: CASNNRGGLEQFF
DNA: TGTGCCAGCAACAACAGAGGGGGCCTTGAGCAGTTCTTC

size: .
D: .
V: TRBV23-1
J: TRBJ2-1
CDR3: CASNPESWIF
DNA: TGCGCCAGCAATCCGGAGAGCTGGATCTTC

size: .
D: TRBD1
V: TRBV9
J: TRBJ2-7
CDR3: CASSPTGTGSYEQYF
DNA: TGTGCCAGCAGCCCAACCGGGACAGGGTCCTACGAGCAGTACTTC

size: .
D: TRBD1
V: TRBV18
J: TRBJ1-5
CDR3: CASSPNYRGGNQPQHF
DNA: TGTGCCAGCTCACCCAATTACAGGGGTGGCAATCAGCCCCAGCATTTT

size: .
D: .
V: TRBV7-9
J: TRBJ1-2
CDR3: CASSLDPTSTSNYGYTF
DNA: TGTGCCAGCAGCTTAGATCCGACATCTACCTCTAACTATGGCTACACCTTC

size: .
D: TRBD1
V: TRBV30
J: TRBJ2-3
CDR3: CAWSETWTGLTDTQYF
DNA: TGTGCCTGGAGTGAGACTTGGACAGGGCTCACAGATACGCAGTATTTT

size: .
D: TRBD2
V: TRBV30
J: TRBJ2-1
CDR3: CAWSVGLAGSDEQFF
DNA: TGTGCCTGGAGTGTAGGACTAGCGGGATCGGATGAGCAGTTCTTC

size: .
D: .
V: TRBV19
J: TRBJ1-2
CDR3: CAGRTDVYGYTF
DNA: TGTGCCGGCAGAACCGATGTCTATGGCTACACCTTC

size: few
D: TRBD1
V: TRBV19
J: TRBJ1-4
CDR3: CASGRRGQNEKLFF
DNA: TGTGCCTCAGGTCGAAGGGGGCAGAATGAAAAACTGTTTTTT

size: .
D: .
V: TRBV7-9
J: TRBJ2-5
CDR3: CASSPRGGYQETQYF
DNA: TGTGCCAGCAGCCCTAGGGGGGGGTACCAAGAGACCCAGTACTTC

size: .
D: TRBD2
V: TRBV5-1
J: TRBJ2-7
CDR3: CASSRGLAGVREQYF
DNA: TGCGCCAGCAGCCGGGGACTAGCGGGAGTCCGCGAGCAGTACTTC

size: .
D: TRBD2
V: TRBV5-1
J: TRBJ2-3
CDR3: CASSWPSGVGSVPDTQYF
DNA: TGCGCCAGCAGCTGGCCTAGCGGGGTTGGTTCGGTCCCAGATACGCAGTATTTT

size: .
D: .
V: TRBV19
J: TRBJ1-1
CDR3: CASSIPPGTEAFF
DNA: TGTGCCAGTAGTATCCCACCAGGCACTGAAGCTTTCTTT

size: .
D: .
V: TRBV6-1
J: TRBJ1-5
CDR3: CASSPSPGQPQHF
DNA: TGTGCCAGCAGTCCCTCCCCGGGACAGCCCCAGCATTTT

size: .
D: .
V: TRBV28
J: TRBJ2-3
CDR3: CASSLQGGSTDTQYF
DNA: TGTGCCAGCAGTCTTCAGGGGGGAAGCACAGATACGCAGTATTTT

size: .
D: TRBD2
V: TRBV7-3
J: TRBJ2-7
CDR3: CASSPGLAGEQYF
DNA: TGTGCCAGCAGCCCGGGACTAGCGGGGGAGCAGTACTTC

size: .
D: .
V: TRBV29-1
J: TRBJ1-1
CDR3: CSVATGSTGTEAFF
DNA: TGCAGCGTTGCAACCGGGAGCACGGGCACTGAAGCTTTCTTT

size: .
D: TRBD1
V: TRBV28
J: TRBJ2-7
CDR3: CASTHTGTGGFRF
DNA: TGTGCCAGCACCCATACAGGGACAGGGGGGTTTCGCTTC

size: .
D: .
V: TRBV29-1
J: TRBJ1-1
CDR3: CSHSRAMNTEAFF
DNA: TGCAGCCATTCTCGAGCCATGAACACTGAAGCTTTCTTT

size: .
D: TRBD1
V: TRBV19
J: TRBJ1-2
CDR3: CASSRQQGAYGYTF
DNA: TGTGCCAGTAGCCGCCAACAGGGGGCTTATGGCTACACCTTC